The sequence of this T cell receptor (beta chain) was determined in a study of response to subunit inactivated influenza vaccine. Study-level points and caveats: After each seasonal influenza vaccination, few new T cells are recruited, the authors suggested.

TCRdb re-analysed the RT-PCR reads in MiXCR, keeping a single row per CDR3 protein. Among approximately 700,000 distinct CDR3 sequences listed, around 14% were seen once. Comment on this clonotype: What it binds is unknown.

The germline gives CDR1 SGDLS, CDR2 YYNGEE. The CDR3 is 15 residues long. Trimming removed 5 bases from V and 5 bases from J, with 17 bases in between. Sequences were derived from PBMCs from blood, sampled roughly 15 days before vaccination. The chain is built from TRBV9 and TRBJ1-5; TRBD1 might be the D (6 bases). The sequence derives from a man aged 50 to 59 who received an inactivated influenza vaccine. The CDR3 sequence is CASSLTGFGDQPQHF. The CDR3 DNA sequence: TGTGCCAGCAGTCTTACAGGGTTTGGGGATCAGCCCCAGCATTTT. Full variable domain (remainder filled in from reference TRBV9 and TRBJ1-5): DSGVTQTPKHLITATGQRVTLRCSPRSGDLSVYWYQQSLDQGLQFLIQYYNGEERAKGNILERFSAQQFPDLHSELNLSSLELGDSALYFCASSLTGFGDQPQHFGDGTRLSIL.